Sequencing of this T cell receptor (beta chain) was carried out in a study of T cells in Graves' hyperthyroidism and ophthalmopathy. Every diagnosis used clinical symptoms, serum thyroxine and TRAb, thyroid ultrasound and orbital computed tomography. This clonotype was seen more than once but under ten times. Its cognate antigen is unknown. Study-level points and caveats: The majority of expanded thyroid clonotypes above 0.001 also appeared in blood. Researchers report that a 13 V-J model separated ophthalmopathy from stable hyperthyroidism.

From RNA transcripts, TCR beta CDR3 regions were amplified. Initially, a first-round RT-PCR of the TCR CDR3 employed the HTBI primer set. TCRdb independently ran MiXCR on the multiplex PCR reads; one entry per CDR3 protein. Here the sample spans around 620,000 distinct CDR3 sequences, about 43% being singletons. The clonotype was recovered from an adult woman with Graves' disease, either hyperthyroidism or ophthalmopathy (not recorded which). Sequencing used peripheral blood or thyroid tissue (not recorded which).

CDR3 bases: TGTGCCAGTAGTATCTGGAGCCCGTCGGGTAGAGGAGCCAAAAACATTCAGTACTTC. This translates into CASSIWSPSGRGAKNIQYF. V and J are TRBV19 and TRBJ2-4; D is unresolved. Germline lookup yields CDR1 LNHDA and CDR2 SQIVND (reference sequence). Trimming removed 3 bases from V and 0 bases from J, with 21 bases in between. The CDR3 length is 19 residues.